This T cell receptor beta chain was recovered during a study of Ad26.COV2.S vaccination and SARS-CoV-2 variants. Overall study: Administration of Ad26.COV2.S was intramuscular, either once or twice 56 days apart.

The treatment here: 19 received Ad26.COV2.S at low or high dose, single or two shots; five or six received placebo; per-sample allocation not given. Material that was analyzed had been drawn on day 63 after the first vaccine or placebo injection. Recruitment in Boston yielded a donor of adult age, 18-55 years. V was shortened by 3 bases and J by 8 bases, with 18 bases between the two germline ends. CDR1 SGHKS and CDR2 YYEKEE come from the germline V gene (reference sequence). This CDR3 is built from 16 residues. Regarding the study as a whole: Vaccinees and placebo recipients showed similar non-spike TCR breadth.

Profiling relied on immunoSEQ multiplex PCR, and the TCRdb table lists in-frame clones only, not all of them. The sample lists 380,000 or so clones; less than 90% were seen once. In regard to this clone: The antigen is unknown.

This receptor was identified in a person aged 18-65 years who received the Ad26.COV2.S COVID-19 vaccine or a placebo. This chain joins TRBV5-5 and TRBJ1-6; unclear D gene. The sample consisted of peripheral blood, taken in a trial of Ad26.COV2.S vaccine versus placebo. CDR3 amino acids: CASSSSGVTSHSPLHF. CDR3 DNA sequence: TGTGCCAGCAGCTCAAGTGGGGTTACTTCCCATTCACCCCTCCACTTT.